This T cell receptor (beta chain) came from a study of beta chain features in type 1 diabetes. Whole-study findings and limits: Within each of all four CD4+ subsets, Type 1 diabetes patients had TCRB CDR3s that were moderately but significantly shorter.

Expressed TCRB transcripts were sequenced because the entire RNA isolate underwent reverse transcription. TCRdb keeps only in-frame clones here, not all; method: immunoSEQ multiplex PCR. This sample yields about 290,000 clones, of which under 8.5% are seen a single time; 1% belongs to the top ten. This clone was found a few times. Its cognate antigen is unknown. With 8 bases clipped from V and 7 bases from J, the junction kept 12 bases outside the gene matches. The CDR3 has 15 residues. The V gene's germline CDR1 is SNHLY and CDR2 FYNNEI. Blood was drawn once from each donor into heparinised tubes. The draws averaged around 110 mL. Sorting of CD4+ naive, central memory, regulatory and stem cell-like memory cells was performed via CD45RO/CCR7/CD25/CD127/CD95/CD27. Each of the sorted populations had a purity greater than 95%.

The receptor's source is a woman aged 18-35 years in good health. Material: central memory CD4+ T cells from blood. The V gene is TRBV2, the J gene TRBJ2-1, with TRBD1 matching 9 bases. CDR3 sequence: CASGGTGQGLNEQFF. The CDR3 coding sequence is TGTGCCAGCGGGGGGACCGGACAGGGGTTAAATGAGCAGTTCTTC.